Below, 10 T cell receptor beta chains from the same sample are listed, as sequenced in a study of post-analysis software for immune sequencing data. The authors incorporated unique molecular identifiers into the TCR beta cDNA libraries. MiXCR was run by TCRdb on the PCR reads, yielding one entry per CDR3 protein. The sample consists of approximately 570,000 distinct CDR3 sequences, about 40% of them appearing once. Study-level points and caveats: In patients, TRBV5-6, TRBV5-1 and TRBV20-1 belonged to several TRBV segments found more frequently than in controls.

Their antigen targets remain unknown. The sequencing sample was made of blood. The origin of the receptors is a girl aged 5-17 years with multiple sclerosis.

V usage is TRBV7-6 and J usage is TRBJ2-1, with D tentatively TRBD2 (5 bases). CDR3 length: 18 amino acids. Germline CDR1 SGHVS, CDR2 FNYEAQ. The V end was cut by 2 bases, the J end by 2 bases, with 19 bases between. The CDR3 reads CASSLSGVGFSPYNEQFF. The CDR3 DNA follows: TGTGCCAGCAGCTTAAGCGGAGTCGGCTTTTCTCCCTACAATGAGCAGTTCTTC.

The chain links TRBV10-3 to TRBJ2-1, with 8 bases that match TRBD1. The CDR3 has 15 amino acids. Germline CDR1 ENHRY, CDR2 SYGVKD. Trimming cost V 3 bases and J 1 base; bases outside gene matches: 2. The chain's CDR3 is CAISDRDRSYNEQFF. CDR3 bases: TGTGCCATCAGTGACCGGGACAGGTCCTACAATGAGCAGTTCTTC.

This clonotype was seen a few times. The chain combines TRBV5-1 with TRBJ2-1; 7 positions agree with TRBD2. The CDR3 spans 16 residues. Trimming removed 1 base from V and 6 bases from J; junction bases left unmatched: 10. Germline CDR1 reads SGHRS; CDR2 reads YFSETQ. The CDR3 reads CASSLWSAGEPNEQFF. CDR3 DNA sequence: TGCGCCAGCAGCTTGTGGTCGGCGGGAGAGCCCAATGAGCAGTTCTTC.

CDR3 sequence (DNA): TGCGCCAGCAGCTTAGCCGGACGGCCCGTCGGGGAGCTGTTTTTT. This codes for CASSLAGRPVGELFF. This sequence joins TRBV5-1 and TRBJ2-2; D call uncertain. Trimming pared 2 bases from V and 7 bases from J, leaving 15 bases between. The CDR3 length is 15 residues. Germline loops: CDR1 SGHRS, CDR2 YFSETQ.

This clonotype was observed a handful of times. The chain has TRBV7-2 and TRBJ2-3; D may be TRBD1 (5 bases). The CDR3 spans 15 residues. Germline V gene sequence: CDR1 SGHTA, CDR2 FQGNSA. V lost 3 bases, J lost 2 bases, and 12 bases lay in between. Here the CDR3 reads CASSFPGHFTDTQYF. The CDR3, as DNA: TGTGCCAGCAGCTTCCCCGGACACTTCACAGATACGCAGTATTTT.

This chain connects TRBV20-1 to TRBJ2-7, with 8 bases matching TRBD2. CDR3 length: 13 residues. The ends lost 2 bases at V and 3 bases at J; junction bases unmatched: 3. CDR1 is DFQATT, CDR2 SNEGSKA, per germline (reference sequence). The CDR3 loop is CSARIAGRYEQYF. In nucleotides, the CDR3 is TGCAGTGCTAGAATAGCGGGACGCTACGAGCAGTACTTC.

The chain carries TRBV29-1 and TRBJ2-1, with 7 nucleotides matching TRBD2. CDR3 length: 13 amino acids. V lost 6 bases, J lost 5 bases, and 7 bases stayed unmatched. CDR1 and CDR2 (germline): SQVTM, ANQGSEA. CDR3 DNA sequence: TGCAGCGTCCGTGGGAGGGCCAACAATGAGCAGTTCTTC. Amino acid sequence: CSVRGRANNEQFF.

This clonotype has only a few counts. V gene TRBV2 combines with J gene TRBJ1-2; possible D gene TRBD1, 5 bases. This CDR3 is 18 amino acids long. Germline V gene lookup returns CDR1 SNHLY and CDR2 FYNNEI. Trimming took off 7 bases at V and 6 bases at J, with 30 bases between the two ends. CDR3 residues: CASTFYGAGRNVDDGYTF. The CDR3 DNA reads as TGTGCCAGCACCTTCTACGGGGCAGGGAGAAATGTAGACGATGGCTACACCTTC.

This clonotype was recorded a few times. V gene TRBV7-8 combines with J gene TRBJ2-7, with 7 positions matching TRBD1. This CDR3 spans 16 amino acids. Germline CDR1 is SGHVS and CDR2 is FQNEAQ. V shed 4 bases, J shed 5 bases, and the junction held 14 bases outside the gene matches. CDR3 coding DNA: TGTGCCAGCAGCTCGTATTTGGGACAGCGAATTCACGAGCAGTACTTC. Encoded protein: CASSSYLGQRIHEQYF.

V and J are TRBV5-6 and TRBJ2-5; 8 nucleotides agree with TRBD2. The CDR3 contains 15 residues. Losses at the gene ends were 0 bases for V and 4 bases for J; bases not matched to a gene: 5. The germline gives CDR1 SGHDT, CDR2 YYEEEE. Here the CDR3 reads CASSLVWTSRETQYF. The CDR3 DNA sequence: TGTGCCAGCAGCTTGGTGTGGACTAGCAGAGAGACCCAGTACTTC. The variable domain in full, with the rest retrieved from reference TRBV5-6 and TRBJ2-5, is DAGVTQSPTHLIKTRGQQVTLRCSPKSGHDTVSWYQQALGQGPQFIFQYYEEEERQRGNFPDRFSGHQFPNYSSELNVNALLLGDSALYLCASSLVWTSRETQYFGPGTRLLVL.